This T cell receptor beta chain was retrieved from a study of T cells after yellow fever vaccination. The study, taken as a whole, reports: The study re-detected most primary-vaccination clones after the booster (roughly 96% CD4, around 90% CD8).

This clonotype was seen at least ten times. This CDR3 has 18 residues. Per germline, CDR1 DFQATT and CDR2 SNEGSKA (reference sequence). Losses at the gene ends were 4 bases for V and 0 bases for J; bases not matched to a gene: 11. A 5'RACE template-switching step, the method used to make TCR cDNA, added a universal primer site and UMIs. TCRdb called the 5' RACE reads again in MiXCR, with one record for every CDR3 protein. The sample holds around 40,000 distinct CDR3 sequences; about 6.8% are singletons and the top ten take approximately 16%. This chain uses TRBV20-1 with TRBJ2-7, with TRBD2 matching over 14 bases. This TCR came from a young man who received the YFV17D yellow fever vaccine. The source was CD8+ T cells not binding an NS4B(214-222) dextramer, sorted from PBMCs, collected 45 days after the yellow fever booster vaccination. CDR3 sequence reads: CSATRTSGRTPSSYEQYF. The CDR3 bases are TGCAGTGCTACCAGGACTAGCGGGAGGACCCCCAGCTCCTACGAGCAGTACTTC.